The subject of this entry is one TCR beta chain. Its antigen is undetermined. The data originate from a study of T cell repertoires in cytomegalovirus infection. Findings and caveats of the study: CMV-specific HLA-C-restricted TCR beta clonotypes dominated the ex vivo response.

TCRdb analysed the reads with MiXCR anew, one entry per CDR3 protein. The repertoire includes fewer than 900,000 distinct CDR3 sequences, just under 30% of them detected once, and roughly 14% sits in the top ten. The CDR3 covers 14 residues. CDR1 and CDR2 from the germline V gene are SEHNR and FQNEAQ (reference sequence). V lost 4 bases, J lost 2 bases, and 9 bases lay in between. This TCR derives from a human donor in good health (CMV status not recorded). Some clones in this sample may be carry-over from other donors' samples. The source material was cultured CD8+ T cells from PBMCs, sampled from culture after CMV antigen stimulation. V usage is TRBV7-9 and J usage is TRBJ2-4; tentatively, D is TRBD1 (6 bases). In DNA, the CDR3 is TGTGCCAGCAGCTCAGGGGAATCCAAAAACATTCAGTACTTC. Residues: CASSSGESKNIQYF.